These T cell receptor beta chains were read from a single sample in a study of regulatory T cells in long-lasting Graves disease. TCRdb reprocessed the multiplex PCR reads via MiXCR and lists one record per CDR3 protein. The data hold approximately 250,000 distinct CDR3 sequences, with around 19% observed a single time. The sample consisted of peripheral blood mononuclear cells (PBMCs), taken at new diagnosis, from a patient treated with antithyroid drugs. These receptors all stem from a female donor with Graves disease. Each CDR3 is given with its conserved first and last residue. Fields, in order: clone size, D gene, J gene, V gene, CDR3 DNA, CDR3 protein. The D gene is left open where the match is weak. Clone sizes are given selectively: once, few, many, or a class where the clone is expanded.

many | - | TRBJ1-5 | TRBV5-1 | TGCGCCAGCAGCTTGGTTCCACTCCAAAGGGGTCAGCCCCAGCATTTT | CASSLVPLQRGQPQHF
many | - | TRBJ2-2 | TRBV9 | TGTGCCAGCAGCTCCCAGACTGGGAACACCGGGGAGCTGTTTTTT | CASSSQTGNTGELFF
many | - | TRBJ1-2 | TRBV6-2/TRBV6-3 | TGTGCCAGCAGGAAACAGGGCTTGGATGGCTACACCTTC | CASRKQGLDGYTF
- | TRBD1 | TRBJ1-2 | TRBV27 | TGTGCCAGCAGTTCCTCCGGGACAGCCTATGGCTACACCTTC | CASSSSGTAYGYTF
many | - | TRBJ2-1 | TRBV30 | TGTGCCTGGAACACGGGAGCAGGCAATGAGCAGTTCTTC | CAWNTGAGNEQFF
few | TRBD2 | TRBJ2-1 | TRBV19 | TGTGCCAGTAGGCGGCTAGCGGGTAGGAATGAGCAGTTCTTC | CASRRLAGRNEQFF
- | - | TRBJ2-5 | TRBV3-1 | TGTGCCAGCAGCCCCCAAAACGACGCCGGGGCGACCCAGTACTTC | CASSPQNDAGATQYF
many | TRBD1 | TRBJ1-1 | TRBV27 | TGTGCCAGCAGTTTTAACAGGGGAGGGAGCACTGAAGCTTTCTTT | CASSFNRGGSTEAFF
many | - | TRBJ1-2 | TRBV14 | TGTGCCAGCAGCCGATTTCAGGGTTCTAACTATGGCTACACCTTC | CASSRFQGSNYGYTF
many | - | TRBJ2-7 | TRBV6-2/TRBV6-3 | TGTGCCAGCAGTAGCGGGCCGAGCTCCTACGAGCAGTACTTC | CASSSGPSSYEQYF
few | TRBD1 | TRBJ2-2 | TRBV20-1 | TGCAGTGTAAGACAGGGGCTGAACGCCGGGGAGCTGTTTTTT | CSVRQGLNAGELFF
- | - | TRBJ1-1 | TRBV7-3 | TGTGCCAGCAGCCCAGGCCGGGAGAACACTGAAGCTTTCTTT | CASSPGRENTEAFF
many | TRBD1 | TRBJ2-7 | TRBV6-2/TRBV6-3 | TGTGCCAGCAGTACGGGGGACAGGCTCTCCTACGAGCAGTACTTC | CASSTGDRLSYEQYF
- | TRBD2 | TRBJ2-1 | TRBV7-9 | TGTGCCACCCAGTCCAGCGGGAGGTTTGAGCAGTTCTTC | CATQSSGRFEQFF
many | - | TRBJ2-1 | TRBV6-1 | TGTGCCAGCAGGGATCCACCCCACAATGAGCAGTTCTTC | CASRDPPHNEQFF
many | - | TRBJ1-5 | TRBV19 | TGTGCCAGTACCACAGAAAGGGGGCCCCAGCATTTT | CASTTERGPQHF
many | TRBD1 | TRBJ1-5 | TRBV7-2 | TGTGCCAGCAGCTCAGACAGGGGAAGATGGCCCCAGCATTTT | CASSSDRGRWPQHF
once | TRBD1 | TRBJ1-5 | TRBV2 | TGTGCCAGCAGTGAGAGACAGGGTCGTCAGCCCCAGCATTTT | CASSERQGRQPQHF
- | TRBD2 | TRBJ2-2 | TRBV18 | TGTGCCAGCTCATCGACTAGCGGGAGACCTTCCGGGGAGCTGTTTTTT | CASSSTSGRPSGELFF
many | - | TRBJ1-5 | TRBV6-1 | TGTGCCAGCAGTGGCCAGGGTGGGAATCAGCCCCAGCATTTT | CASSGQGGNQPQHF
- | - | TRBJ2-1 | TRBV6-1 | TGTGCCAGCAGTCGGACAGCCCAGAGGGGGAATGAGCAGTTCTTC | CASSRTAQRGNEQFF